This T cell receptor beta chain was retrieved from a study of T cells expressing NK-cell markers (dated by TCRdb to 2019 to 2021). At the level of the whole study: In sorted CD3+CD56+NKG2C+, CD3+CD56+NKG2C- and CD3+CD56-NKG2C+ T-cell subsets from several donors, TCR beta-chain repertoires were profiled. Among the eight sequenced donors, seven were HCMV-seropositive and one was HCMV-seronegative. All eight donors whose samples were sequenced were randomly selected healthy volunteers, three of them men and five women. Illumina HiSeq 2000/2500, MiSeq or NextSeq was used to sequence libraries as 2 x 150 bp reads.

General conclusions and limits of the study: In 5 to 7 donors, the dominant CD3+CD56+NKG2C+ clonotypes were found to rank among the top 10 CD8+ clonotypes and to make up about 1.0-7.5% of CD8+ T cells. Those dominant clonotypes were again the most abundant among CD3+CD56-NKG2C+ cells in several donors, at roughly 28.3-65%. It remained unclear whether the expanded NKG2C-expressing T cell clones were specific for HCMV antigens.

In the case of this clonotype: The antigen it binds to is not known.

A commercial ELISA kit detecting HCMV-specific IgG in serum was used to determine HCMV serostatus. Ficoll density gradient centrifugation was used to isolate peripheral blood mononuclear cells from blood. Spanning cysteine to phenylalanine, the CDR3 consists of 13 amino acids. DNA for this receptor is not on file. For sequencing, an Illumina HiSeq 2000 was employed. 5'RACE template switching, by which a universal primer site and unique molecular identifiers were added, was used to make TCR beta cDNA libraries. cDNA synthesis was primed from the TCR beta constant segment, followed by two successive PCR amplification steps. In the authors' own workflow: MIGEC was used to demultiplex reads and group reads by UMI, and MiTCR was used to assemble and quantify clonotypes. To exclude erroneous sequences, only TCR cDNA sequences supported by at least two reads were retained. The tcR package was used for downstream repertoire analysis, and clonotypes were matched across fractions by CDR3 nucleotide sequence plus V segment. VDJmatch was used to annotate antigen specificity against VDJdb, with one amino acid substitution in CDR3 allowed. The reads, reprocessed by TCRdb, yield one row per CDR3 protein sequence and no DNA. The V and J calls and clone size are TCRdb's, not the authors'. The sample's table covers around 550,000 distinct CDR3 sequences. The ten largest clones take up approximately 4% of the sample.

The receptor chain draws on TRBV21-1 and TRBJ1-2; the TCRdb D gene call, TRBD1, has no DNA to confirm it. TRBV21-1 is deemed a pseudogene. This TCR derives from a man in his late teens or twenties in good health. Donor details come from another sample of the same person, matched by shared clones. Material for sequencing was blood T cells: a sorted CD56 or NKG2C T cell subset, CD4+ or CD8+ T cells, or bulk PBMC T cells (not recorded which). The CDR3 protein: CASRMGDRHGYTF.